The 25 T cell receptor beta chains reported below all come from one sample, sequenced in a study of graft-versus-host responses after intestinal transplantation. Using immunoSEQ multiplex PCR, the repertoire was profiled, and TCRdb retains in-frame clones only, with some absent. The top ten clones hold 1.5% to 2% of a sample with roughly 43,000 clones, about 95% of them seen once. Specimen: PBMCs, collected approximately 350 days after intestinal transplant. The receptors here all came from a human patient who received an intestinal transplant, so some T cells may come from the graft donor.

This chain joins TRBV28 and TRBJ1-1, with D unresolved. V was shortened by 7 bases and J by 5 bases, with 8 bases between the two germline ends. The CDR3 is 11 amino acids. Germline lookup yields CDR1 MDHEN and CDR2 SYDVKM. The CDR3 region is CASTGGTEAFF. DNA for the CDR3: TGTGCCAGCACAGGAGGAACTGAAGCTTTCTTT.

The chain combines TRBV10-2 with TRBJ2-7; 10 bases are a match to TRBD2. The CDR3 has 15 amino acids. The ends lost 0 bases at V and 2 bases at J; junction bases unmatched: 1. From germline, CDR1 is WSHSY and CDR2 SAAADI. The chain's CDR3 is CASSESGLAAYEQYF. The CDR3 DNA is TGCGCCAGCAGTGAGTCTGGACTAGCGGCCTACGAGCAGTACTTC.

The chain couples TRBV29-1 to TRBJ2-1; D is undetermined. This CDR3 region has 11 residues. Trimming removed 7 bases from V and 8 bases from J, with 12 bases in between. Germline V gives CDR1 SQVTM, CDR2 ANQGSEA. The CDR3 here is CSASFSDEQFF. For the CDR3, the DNA is TGCAGCGCGTCATTTTCGGATGAGCAGTTCTTC.

The chain carries TRBV11-2 and TRBJ1-6, with 8 bases fitting TRBD1. V lost 3 bases and J lost 5; bases outside the gene matches: 0. CDR3 length: 14 amino acids. Per germline, CDR1 SGHAT and CDR2 FQNNGV. The CDR3 DNA is TGTGCCAGCAGCTTGACAGGGGATAATTCACCCCTCCACTTT. It encodes CASSLTGDNSPLHF. The full variable domain, with the rest looked up from reference TRBV11-2 and TRBJ1-6, is EAGVAQSPRYKIIEKRQSVAFWCNPISGHATLYWYQQILGQGPKLLIQFQNNGVVDDSQLPKDRFSAERLKGVDSTLKIQPAKLEDSAVYLCASSLTGDNSPLHFGNGTRLTVT.

This rearrangement joins TRBV28 to TRBJ1-4; TRBD1 aligns across 9 bases. CDR1 and CDR2 (germline): MDHEN, SYDVKM. The CDR3 covers 13 residues. V trimming: 8 bases; J trimming: 6 bases; junction bases outside the gene matches: 4. This CDR3 is CASRTGAHEKLFF. CDR3 nucleotides: TGTGCCAGCCGGACAGGGGCACATGAAAAACTGTTTTTT.

CDR3 bases: TGTGCCAGTAGTTGGACAGCCCAAGAGACCCAGTACTTC. It translates to CASSWTAQETQYF. V is TRBV19 and J is TRBJ2-5, with D tentatively TRBD1 (6 bases). The CDR3 sequence is 13 residues long. The germline CDR1 and CDR2 sequences are LNHDA and SQIVND (reference sequence). Trimming removed 5 bases from V and 1 base from J, with 8 bases in between.

The V and J genes are TRBV7-6 and TRBJ2-7; 8 nucleotides agree with TRBD2. There are 14 residues in the CDR3. V was clipped by 3 bases and J by 3 bases; unmatched bases: 4. Per the germline V gene, CDR1 is SGHVS and CDR2 is FNYEAQ. The CDR3 region has the DNA TGTGCCAGCAGCTTTTTTAGCGGGGACTACGAGCAGTACTTC. This encodes CASSFFSGDYEQYF.

The chain has TRBV6-5 and TRBJ1-6, with 9 positions matching TRBD1. This CDR3 is 14 amino acids long. Germline-derived CDR1 and CDR2 are MNHEY and SVGAGI. J was trimmed by 10 bases and V by 5 bases; bases with no gene match: 6. CDR3 in amino acids: CASSAGQGRSPLHF. The DNA of the CDR3 is TGTGCCAGCAGTGCCGGACAGGGGAGGTCACCCCTCCACTTT.

The J gene is TRBJ2-5, the V gene TRBV28, with 8 bases matching TRBD1. The CDR3 is 15 residues long. Looked up from germline, CDR1 is MDHEN and CDR2 is SYDVKM. V dropped 0 bases and J dropped 5; count of bases not matched to a gene: 5. This CDR3 is CASSLWGRGLETQYF. As DNA, the CDR3 is TGTGCCAGCAGTTTATGGGGCAGGGGGCTGGAGACCCAGTACTTC.

CDR3 DNA sequence: TGTGCCAGCAGTGAATCGAGGGGGCCCCAGCATTTT. It yields the protein CASSESRGPQHF. The chain joins TRBV2 to TRBJ1-5, with D possibly matching TRBD1 (5 bases). V lost 2 bases, J lost 9 bases, and 8 bases lay in between. The germline V gene encodes CDR1 SNHLY and CDR2 FYNNEI. The CDR3 covers 12 residues.

The count of this clone is one. This chain joins TRBV30 and TRBJ2-1; D perhaps matches TRBD2 (5 bases). The V gene lost 3 bases and the J gene lost 9 bases, with 15 bases spanning the gap. The CDR3 spans 13 residues. The V gene's germline CDR1 is GTSNPN and CDR2 SVGIG (reference sequence). Written as DNA, the CDR3 is TGTGCCTGGAGCGCCGATCTAGCCAGTGAGCAGTTCTTC. Protein sequence: CAWSADLASEQFF.

The chain combines TRBV6-1 with TRBJ1-5; no clear D gene. V gave up 7 bases and J gave up 4 bases, with 11 bases separating them. CDR1 and CDR2 from the germline V gene are MNHNS and SASEGT. This CDR3 spans 13 amino acids. CDR3 residues: CASNIRVNQPQHF. CDR3 nucleotide sequence: TGTGCCAGCAATATTAGAGTAAATCAGCCCCAGCATTTT.

This clone appeared a single time. The V call is TRBV5-5, the J call TRBJ2-1; a weak D match, TRBD2 (5 bases). Trimming shortened V by 4 bases and J by 6 bases, and 17 bases separated the two germline ends. The CDR3 loop spans 15 amino acids. CDR1 and CDR2 from the germline V gene are SGHKS and YYEKEE (reference sequence). CDR3 nucleotide sequence: TGTGCCAGCAGCGCCCTCTCTAGCCCCTCCAATGAGCAGTTCTTC. Protein: CASSALSSPSNEQFF.

The chain is built from TRBV6-5 and TRBJ2-7; D gene unclear. Germline V gene data show CDR1 as MNHEY and CDR2 as SVGAGI. The CDR3 contains 12 residues. The V gene lost 6 bases and the J gene lost 4 bases, with 10 bases spanning the gap. DNA of the CDR3: TGTGCCAGCAGCTTTGGTCGTTACGAGCAGTACTTC. Its protein is CASSFGRYEQYF.

V is TRBV5-6 and J is TRBJ1-1, with 7 bases that match TRBD1. Germline-derived CDR1 and CDR2 are SGHDT and YYEEEE. The CDR3 has 15 residues. V shed 0 bases, J shed 5 bases, and the junction held 7 bases outside the gene matches. The CDR3 sequence: CASSLEPGRGTEAFF. The CDR3 region has the DNA TGTGCCAGCAGCTTGGAACCCGGCAGGGGGACTGAAGCTTTCTTT.

The chain carries TRBV5-4 and TRBJ2-1; D might be TRBD1 or TRBD2, each matching 6 bases. There are 15 residues in the CDR3. In germline, CDR1 is SGHNT, CDR2 YYREEE (reference sequence). V was pared by 1 base and J by 8 bases, with 16 bases between. The DNA of the CDR3 is TGTGCCAGCAGCTTGCCGGAGGTGGGGGGCGATGAGCAGTTCTTC. Translation: CASSLPEVGGDEQFF.

In this sample, this clone turned up once. The chain couples TRBV28 to TRBJ1-5; D uncertain. With 3 bases removed from V and 5 bases from J, the gap between germline ends came to 8 bases. Germline assignment: CDR1 MDHEN and CDR2 SYDVKM. The CDR3 loop spans 13 amino acids. In nucleotides, the CDR3 is TGTGCCAGCAGTTTCGGGAGGGATCAGCCCCAGCATTTT. Protein sequence: CASSFGRDQPQHF.

V gene TRBV5-1 combines with J gene TRBJ2-3; D possibly uses TRBD1 or TRBD2 (6 bases each). The CDR3 covers 16 residues. V lost 7 bases to trimming and J lost 3 bases, with 21 bases between them. The germline V gene encodes CDR1 SGHRS and CDR2 YFSETQ. The CDR3 sequence is CASGGGLEIRTDTQYF. CDR3 nucleotide sequence: TGCGCCAGCGGAGGGGGGTTGGAGATTAGGACAGATACGCAGTATTTT.

The chain couples TRBV30 to TRBJ2-1, with 14 bases that match TRBD2. V gave up 3 bases and J gave up 9 bases; unmatched junction bases: 4. This CDR3 has 14 amino acids. Germline CDR1 reads GTSNPN; CDR2 reads SVGIG (reference sequence). Here the CDR3 reads CAWSPGTSGGEQFF. Written as DNA, the CDR3 is TGTGCCTGGAGCCCCGGGACTAGCGGGGGTGAGCAGTTCTTC.

With respect to this clone: A junction end diverges from the germline sequence, so it may reflect a read error. This chain uses TRBV6-4 with TRBJ1-2; D might be TRBD1 (6 bases). Germline V gene data show CDR1 as MRHNA and CDR2 as SNTAGT. The CDR3 totals 13 residues. The CDR3 loop is CASSYRVPYGYTF. DNA of the CDR3: TGCGCCAGCAGTTACAGGGTCCCTTATGGCTACACCTTC.

A few counts support this clone. The V call is TRBV19, the J call TRBJ1-4; D gene uncertain. Germline loops: CDR1 LNHDA, CDR2 SQIVND (reference sequence). Trimming cost V 9 bases and J 7 bases, with 12 bases left between them. This CDR3 comprises 12 residues. The CDR3 DNA follows: TGTGCCAGCCTGGACCGGGCTGAAAAACTGTTTTTT. Translation: CASLDRAEKLFF.

The chain combines TRBV13 with TRBJ2-3; the D gene is possibly TRBD2 (7 bases). This CDR3 is built from 17 residues. CDR1 PRHDT and CDR2 FYEKMQ come from the germline V gene (reference sequence). V was trimmed by 1 base and J by 2 bases, leaving 16 bases between them. The CDR3 bases are TGTGCCAGCAGCTTAGTGGCGGCGGGGGCTTTCACAGATACGCAGTATTTT. This translates into CASSLVAAGAFTDTQYF. The full variable domain, in which reference TRBV13 and TRBJ2-3 provide the parts outside the CDR3, is AAGVIQSPRHLIKEKRETATLKCYPIPRHDTVYWYQQGPGQDPQFLISFYEKMQSDKGSIPDRFSAQQFSDYHSELNMSSLELGDSALYFCASSLVAAGAFTDTQYFGPGTRLTVL.

The chain combines TRBV15 with TRBJ2-7; no clear D. V was cut by 0 bases and J by 4 bases, with 19 bases left in between. Germline lookup yields CDR1 LNHNV and CDR2 YYDKDF (reference sequence). CDR3 length: 17 residues. CDR3 in amino acids: CATSREDGGAPLYEQYF. DNA of the CDR3: TGTGCCACCAGCAGAGAGGATGGCGGAGCCCCCTTATACGAGCAGTACTTC.

Comments on this clone: One junction end does not reproduce the germline sequence, and a read error may be involved. The chain joins TRBV9 to TRBJ2-1; no clear D gene. The CDR3 totals 13 residues. From germline, CDR1 is SGDLS and CDR2 YYNGEE. CDR3 in amino acids: CVSSVGVSDEQFF. CDR3 DNA: TGTGTCAGCAGCGTAGGTGTTTCGGATGAGCAGTTCTTC.

V and J are TRBV6-4 and TRBJ2-1; 8 positions match TRBD2. Trimming took 2 bases from V and 5 from J; bases not matched to a gene: 5. The CDR3 sequence is 15 residues long. Per the germline V gene, CDR1 is MRHNA and CDR2 is SNTAGT. The CDR3 DNA reads as TGTGCCAGCAGTGACACACTAGCGGATCACAATGAGCAGTTCTTC. It encodes CASSDTLADHNEQFF.